The present entry profiles one T cell receptor beta chain with its context. No antigen is known for it. Base qualities are not provided; no much larger clone lies one nucleotide away. This entry belongs to a study of blood T cells in healthy people across ages (dated by TCRdb to the mid-2010s). Regarding the complete study: In model experiments, template switching captured about one uniquely barcoded TCR beta cDNA molecule for every two T cells. Two additional independent replicas of 1 million unique cDNA reads from the same blood draw were analyzed for two donors (one aged 18 to 30 and one aged 80 or older). The donors were divided into four age groups: young (average around 17 years), middle-aged (about 40), aged (roughly 60) and long-lived (roughly 86). To avoid experimental bias, donors of different ages were randomly spread across the sequencing lanes. Age-related changes in TCR beta repertoire diversity were measured in the study by deep sequencing normalized with unique cDNA molecular identifiers.

Overall study results and their limits: The CMV infection status of donors was not known, potentially confounding age-related changes in expanded clonotypes. Observed TCR beta diversity per million T cells fell roughly linearly with age, and a significant reduction was already apparent by age roughly 40. Bulk unsorted PBMC profiling prevented conclusive comparison of naive and antigen-experienced compartments. Estimates of total diversity based on one million sequenced T cells were considered lower bounds and underestimates. Compared with the aged group, the long-lived group had more naive CD4+ T cells, fewer expanded clones and increased TCR diversity, a pattern suggesting age selection. The percentage of naive T cells measured by flow cytometry correlated strongly with observed TCR beta diversity.

Library construction relied on 5' RACE. The reads were generated on an Illumina HiSeq 2500. A second roughly 6 to 12 cycle PCR used a sample-barcoded 5' primer and a J-beta primer mix. A template-switch 5' adaptor carrying 12 random nucleotides introduced a unique molecular identifier onto each TCR beta cDNA molecule. Each sample yielded at least 2.5 million CDR3-containing paired-end reads. All of the RNA was converted into first-strand cDNA using the Mint cDNA synthesis kit, with a TRBC-specific oligonucleotide serving as the primer. Following uracil-DNA glycosylase treatment, all cDNA underwent a first 18-cycle PCR with the universal primers M1SS and BC2_uni_R. The authors' analysis ran thus. For normalization, 1 million high-quality reads were randomly selected from each sample, with every read carrying a distinct molecular identifier. Reads with shared molecular identifiers were discarded instead of being binned into consensus sequences. MiTCR, with a Q25 quality threshold and the strictest error-elimination algorithm, was used for CDR3 identification, clonotype clustering and error correction. Lower-bound total TCR beta diversity was estimated with a nonparametric unseen species model using Euler transformation. The raw public reads went through TCRdb reprocessing: fastp at Q25, MiXCR clone calling, in-frame beta chains kept. Rows matching on CDR3 protein sequence are summarized as one entry with the most common DNA and genes. TCRdb, not the authors, supplied the V and J calls. Present in this sample are 540,000 or so distinct CDR3 sequences, 27% of which were seen just once. The ten largest clones add up to around 18% of the sample.

Donors were 30 to 45 systemically healthy Caucasian individuals from Russia aged roughly 6 to 100 years. About 9.6 milliliters of peripheral blood were collected from each donor into EDTA-treated Vacutainer tubes. PBMCs were isolated by Ficoll-Paque density-gradient centrifugation, with at least 6.5 million obtained per sample. Trizol reagent was used to extract total RNA from PBMCs, with at least 6 micrograms per sample. Naive CD45RAhigh/CD27high T cell percentages were measured by flow cytometry on a PBMC aliquot from every donor. The CDR3 holds 13 amino acids from the cysteine to the phenylalanine. The retained sequence is limited to the CDR3, 39 bases, with the frame set at the first base. The V and J ends are trimmed by 10 bases and 5 bases, leaving 16 bases between them. Based on the germline V gene, the CDR1 and CDR2 sequences are SGHTA and FQGNSA.

Sequencing used blood. The rearranged segments are TRBV7-2 and TRBJ2-3; a tentative D match to TRBD2 spans 7 bases. The receptor comes from a woman in her sixties or seventies in good health. The DNA sequence reads TGTGCCAAGAGTAGGGGGGGCAGAGATACGCAGTATTTT. Its protein product is CAKSRGGRDTQYF.